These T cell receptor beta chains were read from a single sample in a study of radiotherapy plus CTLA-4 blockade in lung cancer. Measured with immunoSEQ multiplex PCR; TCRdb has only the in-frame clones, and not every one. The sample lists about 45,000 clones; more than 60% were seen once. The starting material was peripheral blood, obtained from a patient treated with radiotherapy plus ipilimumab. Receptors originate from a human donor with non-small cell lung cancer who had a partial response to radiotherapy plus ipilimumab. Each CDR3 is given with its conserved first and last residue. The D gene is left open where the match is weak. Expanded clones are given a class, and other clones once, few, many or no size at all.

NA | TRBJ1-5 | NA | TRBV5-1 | CASSLVLSNQPQHF | TGCGCCAGCAGCTTGGTTCTCAGTAATCAGCCCCAGCATTTT
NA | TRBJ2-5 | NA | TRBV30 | CAWSGGETQYF | TGTGCCTGGAGTGGAGGCGAGACCCAGTACTTC
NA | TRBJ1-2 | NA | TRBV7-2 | CASSSQGNYGYTF | TGTGCCAGCAGCTCCCAGGGGAACTATGGCTACACCTTC
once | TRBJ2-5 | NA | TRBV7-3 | CASSLIGGVAGETQYF | TGTGCCAGCAGCTTAATCGGGGGAGTGGCGGGGGAGACCCAGTACTTC
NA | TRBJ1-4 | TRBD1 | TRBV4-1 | CTSSQDPAGGVLGKLFF | TGCACCAGCAGCCAAGATCCGGCAGGGGGCGTTTTAGGAAAACTGTTTTTT
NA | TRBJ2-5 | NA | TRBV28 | CASQGGARTEVNQETQYF | TGTGCCAGCCAAGGGGGGGCACGAACGGAGGTGAACCAAGAGACCCAGTACTTC
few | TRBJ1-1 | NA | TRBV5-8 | CASSQAPTVNTEAFF | TGTGCCAGCAGCCAAGCTCCGACAGTGAACACTGAAGCTTTCTTT
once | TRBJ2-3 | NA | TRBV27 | CASRVTGTDLSDTQYF | TGTGCCAGCAGGGTTACCGGGACTGATTTATCAGATACGCAGTATTTT
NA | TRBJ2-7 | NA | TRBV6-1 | CASRDGQPSYEQYF | TGTGCCAGCAGAGATGGACAACCTTCCTACGAGCAGTACTTC
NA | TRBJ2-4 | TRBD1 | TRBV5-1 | CASSWDRQGGAKNIQYF | TGCGCCAGCAGCTGGGATCGACAGGGTGGGGCCAAAAACATTCAGTACTTC
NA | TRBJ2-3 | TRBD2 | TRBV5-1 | CASSSPSGSGDTQYF | TGCGCCAGCAGCAGTCCTAGCGGGAGCGGTGATACGCAGTATTTT
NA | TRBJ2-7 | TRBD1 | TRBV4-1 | CASNQGGDRGSYEQYF | TGCGCCAGCAACCAAGGGGGAGACAGGGGCTCCTACGAGCAGTACTTC
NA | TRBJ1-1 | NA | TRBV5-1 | CASSVDRLTEAFF | TGCGCCAGCAGCGTCGACAGACTTACTGAAGCTTTCTTT
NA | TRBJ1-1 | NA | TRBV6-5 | CASSYSRRDEAFF | TGTGCCAGCAGTTACTCGAGGAGGGACGAAGCTTTCTTT
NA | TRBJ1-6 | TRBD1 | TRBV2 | CASSGRQGAQDSPLHF | TGTGCCAGCAGTGGACGACAGGGGGCACAGGATTCACCCCTCCACTTT
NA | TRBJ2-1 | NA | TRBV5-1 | CASRGEYYNEQFF | TGCGCCAGCAGAGGGGAATACTACAATGAGCAGTTCTTC
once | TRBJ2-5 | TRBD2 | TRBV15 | CATSRERGSQETQYF | TGTGCCACCAGCAGAGAGCGGGGGTCCCAAGAGACCCAGTACTTC
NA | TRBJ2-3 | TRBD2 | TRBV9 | CASSGSGRGADTQYF | TGTGCCAGCAGCGGAAGCGGGAGGGGGGCAGATACGCAGTATTTT
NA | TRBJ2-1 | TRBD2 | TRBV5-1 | CASSPSSSGGRFF | TGCGCCAGCAGCCCATCGTCTAGCGGAGGACGGTTCTTC
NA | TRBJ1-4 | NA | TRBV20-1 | CSARDNGKLFF | TGCAGTGCCCGGGACAACGGGAAACTGTTTTTT
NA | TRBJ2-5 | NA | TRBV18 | CASSPPSRETQYF | TGTGCCAGCTCACCACCGAGCCGGGAGACCCAGTACTTC
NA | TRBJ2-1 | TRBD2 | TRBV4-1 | CASSQYTSGLYNEQFF | TGCGCCAGCAGCCAATATACTAGCGGGCTCTACAATGAGCAGTTCTTC
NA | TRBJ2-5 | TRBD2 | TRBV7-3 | CASSTSISGSRETQYF | TGTGCCAGCAGCACATCCATTAGCGGGAGTAGAGAGACCCAGTACTTC
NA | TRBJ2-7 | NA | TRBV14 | CASSQGAVYEQYF | TGTGCCAGCAGCCAAGGAGCGGTCTACGAGCAGTACTTC
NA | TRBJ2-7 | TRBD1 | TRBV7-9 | CASSLEPGQGAYEQYF | TGTGCCAGCAGCTTGGAGCCGGGACAGGGGGCTTACGAGCAGTACTTC
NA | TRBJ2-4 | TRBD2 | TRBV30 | CAWRGTSRNIQYF | TGTGCCTGGAGGGGGACTAGCCGGAACATTCAGTACTTC
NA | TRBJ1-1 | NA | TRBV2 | CALREAMDTEAFF | TGTGCTCTAAGGGAGGCCATGGACACTGAAGCTTTCTTT
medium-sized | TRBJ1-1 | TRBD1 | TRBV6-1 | CASSVGGKTGVWRGTEAFF | TGTGCCAGCAGTGTGGGAGGAAAGACAGGGGTTTGGAGAGGCACTGAAGCTTTCTTT
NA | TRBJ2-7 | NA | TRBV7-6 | CASSSRPGNYPYEQYF | TGTGCCAGCAGCTCCCGGCCAGGGAACTATCCCTACGAGCAGTACTTC
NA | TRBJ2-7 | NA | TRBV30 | CAWSRDRRPFGQYF | TGTGCCTGGAGTCGAGACAGGAGGCCTTTCGGGCAGTACTTC
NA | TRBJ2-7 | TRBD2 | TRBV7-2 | CASSTGASGALREQYF | TGTGCCAGCAGCACAGGAGCTAGCGGGGCCCTTAGAGAGCAGTACTTC
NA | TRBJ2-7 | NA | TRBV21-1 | CASSKAASGRREESYEQYF | TGTGCCAGCAGCAAAGCGGCTAGCGGGAGACGGGAGGAAAGCTACGAGCAGTACTTC
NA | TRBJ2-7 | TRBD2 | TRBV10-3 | CAITPGLAGGSYEQYF | TGTGCCATCACTCCGGGACTAGCGGGAGGGTCCTACGAGCAGTACTTC
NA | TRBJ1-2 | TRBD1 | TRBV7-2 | CASSLEGAGGYTF | TGTGCCAGCAGCTTAGAGGGGGCTGGTGGCTACACCTTC
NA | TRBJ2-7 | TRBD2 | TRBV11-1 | CASSLKGLAGRASTYEQYF | TGTGCCAGCAGCTTAAAGGGACTAGCGGGGCGAGCCTCGACCTACGAGCAGTACTTC
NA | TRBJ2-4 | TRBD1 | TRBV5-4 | CASSLGTGGDIQYF | TGTGCCAGCAGCCTCGGGACAGGGGGGGACATTCAGTACTTC
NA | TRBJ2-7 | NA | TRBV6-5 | CATLQGPSYEQYF | TGTGCCACCCTGCAGGGTCCTAGCTACGAGCAGTACTTC
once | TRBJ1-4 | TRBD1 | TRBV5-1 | CASRRGLTGVGEKLFF | TGCGCCAGCAGAAGAGGCTTGACAGGGGTCGGAGAAAAACTGTTTTTT
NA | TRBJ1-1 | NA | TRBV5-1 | CASSRDSSAGTEAFF | TGCGCCAGCAGCCGGGACTCCTCTGCCGGCACTGAAGCTTTCTTT
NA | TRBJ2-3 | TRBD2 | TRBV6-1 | CASSSRGYTQYF | TGTGCCAGCAGTTCGCGGGGGTATACGCAGTATTTT
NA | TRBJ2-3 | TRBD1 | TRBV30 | CALGQGPDTQYF | TGTGCCTTGGGACAGGGCCCAGATACGCAGTATTTT
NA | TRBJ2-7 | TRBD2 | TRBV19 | CASSTSGIPYEQYF | TGTGCCAGTAGTACTAGCGGGATACCCTACGAGCAGTACTTC
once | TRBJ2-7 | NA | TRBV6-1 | CASSGEQGREQYF | TGTGCCAGCAGTGGTGAACAGGGACGCGAGCAGTACTTC
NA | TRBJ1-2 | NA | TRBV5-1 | CASSLFGGGNGYTF | TGCGCCAGCAGCTTGTTTGGGGGGGGCAACGGCTACACCTTC
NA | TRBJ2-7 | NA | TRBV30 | CAWSGGTGLYEQYF | TGTGCCTGGAGTGGTGGAACAGGGTTGTACGAGCAGTACTTC
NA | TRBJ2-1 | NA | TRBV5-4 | CASSSVDGGEQFF | TGTGCCAGCAGTTCTGTTGACGGGGGTGAGCAGTTCTTC